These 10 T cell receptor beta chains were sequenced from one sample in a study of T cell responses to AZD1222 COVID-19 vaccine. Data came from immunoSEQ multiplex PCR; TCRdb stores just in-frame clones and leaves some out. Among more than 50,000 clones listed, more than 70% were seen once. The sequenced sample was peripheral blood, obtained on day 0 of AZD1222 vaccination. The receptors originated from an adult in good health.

The CDR3 loop reads CASSVSGGEQYF. The CDR3, as DNA: TGTGCCAGCAGCGTATCGGGGGGAGAGCAGTACTTC. The chain has TRBV9 and TRBJ2-7, with TRBD2 matching over 7 bases. Trimming removed 1 base from V and 7 bases from J; junction bases left unmatched: 2. The CDR3 spans 12 residues. CDR1 SGDLS and CDR2 YYNGEE come from the germline V gene.

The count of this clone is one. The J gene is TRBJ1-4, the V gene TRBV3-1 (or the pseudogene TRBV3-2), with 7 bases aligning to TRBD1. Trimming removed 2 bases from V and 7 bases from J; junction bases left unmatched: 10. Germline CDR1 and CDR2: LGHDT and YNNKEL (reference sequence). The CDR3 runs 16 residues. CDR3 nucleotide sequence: TGTGCCAGCAGCCAACAACTCGGGACAGTCGGTGAAAAACTGTTTTTT. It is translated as CASSQQLGTVGEKLFF.

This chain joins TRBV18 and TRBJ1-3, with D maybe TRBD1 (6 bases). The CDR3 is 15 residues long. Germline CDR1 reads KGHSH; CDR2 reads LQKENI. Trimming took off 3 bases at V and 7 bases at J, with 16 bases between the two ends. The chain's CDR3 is CASSPGQRQGNTIYF. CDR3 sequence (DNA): TGTGCCAGCTCACCCGGACAGCGCCAAGGGAACACCATATATTTT.

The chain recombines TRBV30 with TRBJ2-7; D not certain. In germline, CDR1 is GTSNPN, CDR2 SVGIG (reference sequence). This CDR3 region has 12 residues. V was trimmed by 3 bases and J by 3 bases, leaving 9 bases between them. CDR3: CAWREPGYEQYF. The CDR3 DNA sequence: TGTGCCTGGAGGGAACCCGGCTACGAGCAGTACTTC.

CDR3 sequence reads: CASSLGQGGNTEAFF. CDR3 nucleotide sequence: TGTGCCAGCAGCTTAGGACAGGGAGGGAACACTGAAGCTTTCTTT. The chain has TRBV11-2 and TRBJ1-1; TRBD1 aligns across 7 bases. Germline-derived CDR1 and CDR2 are SGHAT and FQNNGV. Trimming at V came to 1 base and at J to 1 base, leaving 3 bases not matched to a gene. The CDR3 extends over 15 amino acids. Supplemented by reference TRBV11-2 and TRBJ1-1, the full variable domain reads EAGVAQSPRYKIIEKRQSVAFWCNPISGHATLYWYQQILGQGPKLLIQFQNNGVVDDSQLPKDRFSAERLKGVDSTLKIQPAKLEDSAVYLCASSLGQGGNTEAFFGQGTRLTVV.

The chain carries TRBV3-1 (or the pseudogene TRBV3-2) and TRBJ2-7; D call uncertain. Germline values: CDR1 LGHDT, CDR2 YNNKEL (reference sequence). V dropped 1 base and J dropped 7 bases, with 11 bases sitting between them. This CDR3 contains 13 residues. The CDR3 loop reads CASSQVDLVEQYF. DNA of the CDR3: TGTGCCAGCAGCCAAGTTGACCTTGTGGAGCAGTACTTC.

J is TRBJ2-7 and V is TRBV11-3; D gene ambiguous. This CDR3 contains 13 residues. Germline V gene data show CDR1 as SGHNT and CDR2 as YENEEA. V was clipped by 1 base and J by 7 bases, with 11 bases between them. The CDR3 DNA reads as TGTGCCAGCAGCTTAGGCGCTAAAGGGGAGCAGTACTTC. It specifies CASSLGAKGEQYF.

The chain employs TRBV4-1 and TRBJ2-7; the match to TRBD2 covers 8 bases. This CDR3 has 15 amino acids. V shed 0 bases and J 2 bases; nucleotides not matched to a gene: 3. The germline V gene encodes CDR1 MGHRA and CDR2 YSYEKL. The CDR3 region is CASSQDWTSTYEQYF. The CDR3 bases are TGCGCCAGCAGCCAAGATTGGACTAGCACCTACGAGCAGTACTTC.

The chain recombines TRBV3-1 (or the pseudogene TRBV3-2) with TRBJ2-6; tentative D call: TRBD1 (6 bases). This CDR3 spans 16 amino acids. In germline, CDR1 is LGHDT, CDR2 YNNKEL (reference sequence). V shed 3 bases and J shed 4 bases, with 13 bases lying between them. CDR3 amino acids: CASSQMGARGANVLTF. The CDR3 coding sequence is TGTGCCAGCAGCCAGATGGGGGCGAGGGGGGCCAACGTCCTGACTTTC.

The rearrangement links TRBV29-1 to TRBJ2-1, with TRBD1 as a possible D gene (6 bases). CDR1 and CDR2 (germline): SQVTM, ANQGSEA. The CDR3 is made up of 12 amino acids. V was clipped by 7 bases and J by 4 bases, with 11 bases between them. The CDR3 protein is CSAGELYNEQFF. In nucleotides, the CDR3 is TGCAGCGCAGGGGAGCTATACAATGAGCAGTTCTTC.